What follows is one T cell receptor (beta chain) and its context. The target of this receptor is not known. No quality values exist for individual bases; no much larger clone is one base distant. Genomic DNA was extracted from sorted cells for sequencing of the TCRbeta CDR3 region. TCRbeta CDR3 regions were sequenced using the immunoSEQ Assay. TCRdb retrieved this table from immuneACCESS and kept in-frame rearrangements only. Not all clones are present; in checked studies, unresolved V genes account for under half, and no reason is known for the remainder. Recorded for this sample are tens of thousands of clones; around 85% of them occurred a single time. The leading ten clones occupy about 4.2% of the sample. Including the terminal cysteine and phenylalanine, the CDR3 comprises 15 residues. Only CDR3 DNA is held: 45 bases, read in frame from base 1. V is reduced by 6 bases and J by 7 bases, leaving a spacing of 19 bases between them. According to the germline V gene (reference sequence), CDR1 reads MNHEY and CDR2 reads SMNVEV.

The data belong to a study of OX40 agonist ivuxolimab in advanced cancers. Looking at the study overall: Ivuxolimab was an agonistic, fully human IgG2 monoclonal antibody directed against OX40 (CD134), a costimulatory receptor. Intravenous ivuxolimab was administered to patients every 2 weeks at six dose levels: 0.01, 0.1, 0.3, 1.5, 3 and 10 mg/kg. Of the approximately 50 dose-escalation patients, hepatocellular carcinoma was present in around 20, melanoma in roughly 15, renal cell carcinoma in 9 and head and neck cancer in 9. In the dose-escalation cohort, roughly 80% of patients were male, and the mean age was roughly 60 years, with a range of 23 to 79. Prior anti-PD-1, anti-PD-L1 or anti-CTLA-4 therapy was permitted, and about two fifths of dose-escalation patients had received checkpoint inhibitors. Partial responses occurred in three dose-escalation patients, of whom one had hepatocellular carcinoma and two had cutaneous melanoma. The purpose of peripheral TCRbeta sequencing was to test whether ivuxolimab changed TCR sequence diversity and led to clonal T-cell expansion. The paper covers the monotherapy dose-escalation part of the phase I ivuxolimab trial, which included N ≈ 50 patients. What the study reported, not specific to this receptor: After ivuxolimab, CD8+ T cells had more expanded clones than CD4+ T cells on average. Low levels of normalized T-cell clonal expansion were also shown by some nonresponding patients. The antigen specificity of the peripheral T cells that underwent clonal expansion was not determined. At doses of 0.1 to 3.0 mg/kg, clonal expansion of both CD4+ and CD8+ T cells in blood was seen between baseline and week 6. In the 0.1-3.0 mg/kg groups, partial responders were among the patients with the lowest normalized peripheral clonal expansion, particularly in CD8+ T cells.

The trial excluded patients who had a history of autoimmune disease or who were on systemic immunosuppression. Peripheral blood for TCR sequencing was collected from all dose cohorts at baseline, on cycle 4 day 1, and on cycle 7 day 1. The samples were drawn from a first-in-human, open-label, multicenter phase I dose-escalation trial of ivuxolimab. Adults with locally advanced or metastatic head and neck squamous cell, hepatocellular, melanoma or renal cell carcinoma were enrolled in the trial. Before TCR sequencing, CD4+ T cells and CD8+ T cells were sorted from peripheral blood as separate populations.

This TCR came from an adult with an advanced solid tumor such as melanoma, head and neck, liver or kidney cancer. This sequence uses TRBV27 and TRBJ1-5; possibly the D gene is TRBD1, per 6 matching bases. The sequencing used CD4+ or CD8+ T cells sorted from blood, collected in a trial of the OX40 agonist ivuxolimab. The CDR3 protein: CASRVSGQFEQPQHF. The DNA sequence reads TGTGCCAGCAGGGTTTCCGGACAGTTTGAACAGCCCCAGCATTTT.